The present T cell receptor beta chain was sequenced within a study of T cell repertoires in cytomegalovirus infection. Turning to the study itself: CMV infection and matching HLA type were both indicated by public TCR beta signatures. Study-level findings and limits: Carriers of CMV plus the relevant HLA were identified by cumulative public TCR beta family frequency. Dominating the ex vivo response were TCR beta clonotypes that were CMV-specific and HLA-C-restricted.

CDR1 MNHNS and CDR2 SASEGT come from the germline V gene. V lost 7 bases to trimming and J lost 2 bases, with 0 bases between them. CDR3 length: 10 residues. TCRdb re-analysed the reads in MiXCR, keeping a single row per CDR3 protein. The sample lists under 850,000 distinct CDR3 sequences, around a third occurring once. This clonotype has only a few counts. Its antigen is not known. The origin of this receptor is a human donor in good health (CMV status not recorded). Some clones in this sample may be carry-over from other donors' samples. The sample consisted of cultured PBMCs, taken from culture after CMV antigen stimulation. This rearrangement joins TRBV6-1 to TRBJ1-3; no clear D. The CDR3 nucleotides read TGTGCCAGCACTGGAAACACCATATATTTT. As protein: CASTGNTIYF.